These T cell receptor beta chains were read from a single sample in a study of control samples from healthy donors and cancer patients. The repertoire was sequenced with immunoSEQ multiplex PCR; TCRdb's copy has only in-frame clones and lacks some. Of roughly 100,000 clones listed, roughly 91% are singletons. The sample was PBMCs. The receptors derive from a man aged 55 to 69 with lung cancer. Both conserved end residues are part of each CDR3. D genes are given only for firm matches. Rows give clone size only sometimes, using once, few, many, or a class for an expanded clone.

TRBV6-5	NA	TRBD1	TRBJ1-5	TGTGCCAGCAGTATCGGACAGGATCAGCCCCAGCATTTT	CASSIGQDQPQHF
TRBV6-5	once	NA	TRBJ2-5	TGTGCCAGCAGGGGCGGAACCTTTGAAGGGGCCCAGTACTTC	CASRGGTFEGAQYF
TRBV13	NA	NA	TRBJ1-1	TGTGCCAGCAGCACCCCACAGGGAGGGTTCACTGAAGCTTTCTTT	CASSTPQGGFTEAFF
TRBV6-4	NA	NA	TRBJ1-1	TGTGCCAGCAGTGTAGGCTCGAACACTGAAGCTTTCTTT	CASSVGSNTEAFF
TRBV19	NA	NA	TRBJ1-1	TGTGCCAGTACGCGTACGGAGAACACTGAAGCTTTCTTT	CASTRTENTEAFF
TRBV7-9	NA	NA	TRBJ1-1	TGTGCCAGCAGCTTAGGAGGGGGGAACACTGAAGCTTTCTTT	CASSLGGGNTEAFF
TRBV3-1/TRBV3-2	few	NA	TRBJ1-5	TGTGCCAGCAGCCAAGATGTGGGTCAGCCCCAGCATTTT	CASSQDVGQPQHF
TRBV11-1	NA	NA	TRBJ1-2	TGTGCCAGCAGCTCCTTTTGGGACGGTGGCTACACCTTC	CASSSFWDGGYTF
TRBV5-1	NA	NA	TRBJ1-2	TGCGCCAGCAGCTTGGCGACAGGAGCTAACTATGGCTACACCTTC	CASSLATGANYGYTF
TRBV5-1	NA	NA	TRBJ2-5	TGCGCCAGCAGCTCCTTCGGGGGAACCGAGACCCAGTACTTC	CASSSFGGTETQYF
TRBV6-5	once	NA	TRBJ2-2	TGTGCCAGCAGTTTCTCCCAGGGTTCCGGGGAGCTGTTTTTT	CASSFSQGSGELFF
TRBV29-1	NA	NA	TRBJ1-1	TGCAGCGTTGAGAAAGGGTCTACCACTGAAGCTTTCTTT	CSVEKGSTTEAFF
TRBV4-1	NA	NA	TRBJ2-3	TGCGCCAGCAGCCAAGCCTCCTACTTAGTGGCAGATACGCAGTATTTT	CASSQASYLVADTQYF
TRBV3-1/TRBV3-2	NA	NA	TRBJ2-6	TGTGCCAGCAGCTCCGGCGAGACCCGGGCTGTATGGGCCAACGTCCTGACTTTC	CASSSGETRAVWANVLTF
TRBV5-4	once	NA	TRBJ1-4	TGTGCCAGCAGCTTGGGGGGGCGAGAAGAAAAACTGTTTTTT	CASSLGGREEKLFF
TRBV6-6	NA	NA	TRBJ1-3	TGTGCCACGGGGGGAGGAAACACCATATATTTT	CATGGGNTIYF
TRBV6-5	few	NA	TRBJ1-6	TGTGCCAGCCTCCTTAACCGACCGTCTAATTCACCCCTCCACTTT	CASLLNRPSNSPLHF
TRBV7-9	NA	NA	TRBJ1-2	TGTGCCAGCAGCTTAAGGGGCCAGGGAGCCCATGGCTACACCTTC	CASSLRGQGAHGYTF
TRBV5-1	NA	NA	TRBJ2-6	TGCGCCAGCGGTTGGGAGGCCAACGTCCTGACTTTC	CASGWEANVLTF
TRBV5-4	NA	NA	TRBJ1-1	TGTGCCAGCAGCCAACGGGAGGGGGGCACTGAAGCTTTCTTT	CASSQREGGTEAFF
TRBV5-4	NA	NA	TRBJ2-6	TGTGCCAGCAGCTTGCGGGGCTCTGGGGCCAACGTCCTGACTTTC	CASSLRGSGANVLTF
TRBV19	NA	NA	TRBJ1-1	TGTGCCAGTAGTATTTGGGCAGAGAACACTGAAGCTTTCTTT	CASSIWAENTEAFF
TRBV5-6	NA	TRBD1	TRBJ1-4	TGTGCCAGCAGCTTGTCACAGGGGGAAAAACTGTTTTTT	CASSLSQGEKLFF
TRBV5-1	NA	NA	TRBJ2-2	TGCGCCAGCAGCGGGACTCAGAACACCGGGGAGCTGTTTTTT	CASSGTQNTGELFF
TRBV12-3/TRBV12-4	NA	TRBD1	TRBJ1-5	TGTGCCAGCAGGGGACAGGAGGATCAGCCCCAGCATTTT	CASRGQEDQPQHF
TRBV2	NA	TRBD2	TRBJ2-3	TGTGCCAGCAGTGACCTAGCGGGGGGGCTAGGAGATACGCAGTATTTT	CASSDLAGGLGDTQYF
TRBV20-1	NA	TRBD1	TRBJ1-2	TGCAGTCCGGACAGGCGGCCTCCTATCTTC	CSPDRRPPIF
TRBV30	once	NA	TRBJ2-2	TGTGCCTGGAATTTAGGGGCAAACACCGGGGAGCTGTTTTTT	CAWNLGANTGELFF
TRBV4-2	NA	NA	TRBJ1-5	TGTGCCAGCAGCCTCGTAGCAGATAATCAGCCCCAGCATTTT	CASSLVADNQPQHF
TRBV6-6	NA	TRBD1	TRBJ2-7	TGTGCCAGCAGTTTTCCGGGACAGGGAGCCTACGAGCAGTACTTC	CASSFPGQGAYEQYF
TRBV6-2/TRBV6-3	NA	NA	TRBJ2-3	TGTGCCAGCAGTTCTTGGGTCCCCGATACGCAGTATTTT	CASSSWVPDTQYF
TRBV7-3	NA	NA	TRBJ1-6	TGTGCCAGCAGCTCCAATGGGGGAAAGAATTCACCCCTCCACTTT	CASSSNGGKNSPLHF
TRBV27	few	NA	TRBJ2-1	TGTGCCAGCAGTTTGGACCGGAGCTCCTACAATGAGCAGTTCTTC	CASSLDRSSYNEQFF
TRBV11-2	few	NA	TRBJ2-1	TGTGCCAGCAGCTTAAGGCGGGGTGGAGACAATGAGCAGTTCTTC	CASSLRRGGDNEQFF
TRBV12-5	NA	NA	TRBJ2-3	TGTGCTAGTGGTTTTACCAAGGACGGCGAATGGTCCACAGATACGCAGTATTTT	CASGFTKDGEWSTDTQYF
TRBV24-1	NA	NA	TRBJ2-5	TGTGCCACCAGTGATTTGCGAGGGGCAGGGGAGACCCAGTACTTC	CATSDLRGAGETQYF
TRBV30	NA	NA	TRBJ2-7	TGTGCCTGGAGTGTTGGGACCGGCCGCTCCTACGAGCAGTACTTC	CAWSVGTGRSYEQYF